This T cell receptor beta chain came from a study of blood T cell repertoires in COVID-19. Across the whole study: Samples taken during acute and convalescent COVID-19 were collected in the United States, Italy and Spain. Nucleic acid was either cDNA or gDNA, and it came from T cells, B-cell-depleted T cells, or PBMCs.

Per the authors' pipeline: Amplification of reference gene primers was used by the study to estimate nucleated cell counts. Clones were sequenced by immunoSEQ multiplex PCR, and TCRdb holds only the in-frame ones, with some missing. The V and J calls and the clone size are those of that table, but D and trimming were determined from the DNA. The table lists 410,000 or so clones, over 75% of them singletons, with roughly 1.4% in the top ten. It was during active infection that Seattle patients were enrolled and then longitudinally followed. Sequencing input: peripheral blood. The origin of this receptor is a middle-aged woman with COVID-19, enrolled during active disease.

The CDR3 region is CASSLGRGGEKLFF. In DNA, the CDR3 is TGCGCCAGCAGCTTGGGCAGGGGTGGCGAAAAACTGTTTTTT. The chain recombines TRBV5-1 with TRBJ1-4; weak D call: TRBD1 (6 bases). The V gene lost 0 bases and the J gene lost 8 bases, with 11 bases spanning the gap. Germline values: CDR1 SGHRS, CDR2 YFSETQ. The CDR3 totals 14 residues.